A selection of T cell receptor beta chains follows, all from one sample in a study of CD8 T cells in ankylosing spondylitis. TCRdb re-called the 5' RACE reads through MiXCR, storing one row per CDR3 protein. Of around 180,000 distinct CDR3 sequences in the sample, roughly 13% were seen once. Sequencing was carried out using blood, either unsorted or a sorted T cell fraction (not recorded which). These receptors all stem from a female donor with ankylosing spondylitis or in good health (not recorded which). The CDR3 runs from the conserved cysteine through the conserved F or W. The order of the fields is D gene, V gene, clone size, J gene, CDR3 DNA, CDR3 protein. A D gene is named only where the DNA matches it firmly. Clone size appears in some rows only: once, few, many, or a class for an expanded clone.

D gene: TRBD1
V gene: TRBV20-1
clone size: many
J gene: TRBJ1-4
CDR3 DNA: TGCAGTGCTATAAGACAGGGTTTTGATGAAAAACTGTTTTTT
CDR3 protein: CSAIRQGFDEKLFF

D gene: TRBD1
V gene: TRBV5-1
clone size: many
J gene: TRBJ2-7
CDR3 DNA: TGCGCCAGCAGCTTGTGGGACAGTAGCGAGCAGTACTTC
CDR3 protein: CASSLWDSSEQYF

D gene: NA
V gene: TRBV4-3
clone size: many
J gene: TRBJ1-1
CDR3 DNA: TGCGCCAGCAGCCAAGTGGGAGGGGTCGGCATCACTGAAGCTTTCTTT
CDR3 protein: CASSQVGGVGITEAFF

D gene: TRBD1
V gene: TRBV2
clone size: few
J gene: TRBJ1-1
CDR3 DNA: TGTGCCAGCAGTGAAGCGACAGGGAGGGGCACTGAAGCTTTCTTT
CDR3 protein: CASSEATGRGTEAFF

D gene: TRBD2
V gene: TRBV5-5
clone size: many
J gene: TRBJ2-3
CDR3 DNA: TGTGCCAGCAGCACCGGGACTAGCGGGATGTCAGATACGCAGTATTTT
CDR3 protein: CASSTGTSGMSDTQYF

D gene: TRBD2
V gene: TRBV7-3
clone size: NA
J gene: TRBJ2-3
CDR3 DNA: TGTGCCAGCAGTCCTCGGATGGGCGGGAGTGGAGATACGCAGTATTTT
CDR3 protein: CASSPRMGGSGDTQYF

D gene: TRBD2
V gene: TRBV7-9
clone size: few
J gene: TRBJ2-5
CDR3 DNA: TGTGCCAGCACATCCTACGGACTAGCGGAAGAGACCCAGTACTTC
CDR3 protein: CASTSYGLAEETQYF

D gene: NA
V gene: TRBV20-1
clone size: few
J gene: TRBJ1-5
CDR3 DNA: TGCAGTGCTAGCGGGCAGGCCGATCAGCCCCAGCATTTT
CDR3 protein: CSASGQADQPQHF

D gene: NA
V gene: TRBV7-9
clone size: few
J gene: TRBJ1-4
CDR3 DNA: TGTGCCAGCAGCTATGGGGGCACTAATGAAAAACTGTTTTTT
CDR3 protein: CASSYGGTNEKLFF

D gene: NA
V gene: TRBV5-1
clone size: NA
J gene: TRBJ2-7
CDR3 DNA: TGCGCCAGCAGCAAGGACGGTTACGAGCAGTACTTC
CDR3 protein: CASSKDGYEQYF

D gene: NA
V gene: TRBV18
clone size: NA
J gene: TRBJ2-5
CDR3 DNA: TGTGCCAGCTCACCAAGAGAGACCCAGTACTTC
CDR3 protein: CASSPRETQYF

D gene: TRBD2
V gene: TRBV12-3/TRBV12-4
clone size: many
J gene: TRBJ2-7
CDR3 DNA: TGTGCCAGCAGTTTGGGAGGGGTATACGAGCAGTACTTC
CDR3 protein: CASSLGGVYEQYF

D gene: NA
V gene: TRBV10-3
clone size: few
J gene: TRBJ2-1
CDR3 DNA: TGTGCCATCAAGGGGGACGCGCGACAGTTAAGCTCCTACAATGAGCAGTTCTTC
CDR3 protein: CAIKGDARQLSSYNEQFF

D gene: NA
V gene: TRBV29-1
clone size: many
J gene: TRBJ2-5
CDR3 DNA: TGCAGCGTCAGTACGGAGACCCAGTACTTC
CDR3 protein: CSVSTETQYF

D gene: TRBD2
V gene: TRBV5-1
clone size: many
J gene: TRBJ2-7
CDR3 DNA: TGCGCCAGCAGCCCCGGGGGGGGGGCCGACGAGCAGTACTTC
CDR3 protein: CASSPGGGADEQYF

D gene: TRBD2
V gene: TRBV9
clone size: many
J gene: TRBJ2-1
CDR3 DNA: TGTGCCAGCAGCTCACCGGGACTAGCGGGACTTTCCGGCAATGAGCAGTTCTTC
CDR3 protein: CASSSPGLAGLSGNEQFF

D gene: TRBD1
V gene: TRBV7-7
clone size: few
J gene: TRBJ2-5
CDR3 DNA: TGTGCTAGCAGTCGGGACAGGGGGGAGACCCAGTACTTC
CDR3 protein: CASSRDRGETQYF